This entry lists 6 T cell receptor beta chains sequenced from one sample in a study of CD8 T cells in ankylosing spondylitis. TCRdb re-derived calls from the 5' RACE reads in MiXCR, one entry per CDR3 protein. The profile shows some 40,000 distinct CDR3 sequences, approximately 3% of them singletons. Specimen: blood, either unsorted or a sorted T cell fraction (not recorded which). These receptors all stem from a male donor with ankylosing spondylitis or in good health (not recorded which).

Ten or more counts support this clonotype. The chain has TRBV9 and TRBJ1-1; a possible D gene is TRBD1 (5 bases). V was pared by 0 bases and J by 0 bases, with 6 bases between. Germline CDR1 and CDR2: SGDLS and YYNGEE. CDR3 length equals 14 residues. The CDR3 protein is CASSVVGLNTEAFF. CDR3 nucleotides: TGTGCCAGCAGCGTAGTGGGGCTGAACACTGAAGCTTTCTTT.

This clonotype was seen many times. The chain combines TRBV9 with TRBJ1-2; D possibly corresponds to TRBD1 (5 bases). The CDR3 runs to 13 residues. V shed 2 bases and J shed 8 bases, with 13 bases lying between them. Germline-derived CDR1 and CDR2 are SGDLS and YYNGEE. The CDR3 coding sequence is TGTGCCAGCAGCGTTCGAGGGTGGGACGGCTACACCTTC. It codes for CASSVRGWDGYTF.

This rearrangement joins TRBV9 to TRBJ2-5; TRBD2 matches 9 bases. The CDR3 consists of 14 residues. Germline V gene lookup returns CDR1 SGDLS and CDR2 YYNGEE. Trimming removed 2 bases from V and 2 bases from J; junction bases left unmatched: 1. CDR3 nucleotide sequence: TGTGCCAGCAGCGTGACTAGCGGACAAGAGACCCAGTACTTC. Protein product: CASSVTSGQETQYF.

This clonotype was recorded many times. This chain connects TRBV9 to TRBJ2-2; D may be TRBD2 (5 bases). Trimming took 1 base from V and 4 from J, leaving 14 bases between them. This CDR3 contains 16 residues. Germline V lookup: CDR1 SGDLS, CDR2 YYNGEE. In DNA, the CDR3 is TGTGCCAGCAGCGTAAACACGGGATTGGTCACCGGGGAGCTGTTTTTT. Translation gives CASSVNTGLVTGELFF.

This clonotype came up many times. The genes are TRBV9 and TRBJ1-5, with 8 bases identical to TRBD1. CDR1 and CDR2 (germline): SGDLS, YYNGEE. The CDR3 loop spans 15 amino acids. V shed 4 bases and J 5 bases; nucleotides not matched to a gene: 8. In DNA, the CDR3 is TGTGCCAGCAGCCCGGGGACAGGACCTCATCAGCCCCAGCATTTT. This sequence encodes CASSPGTGPHQPQHF.

This clonotype was seen many times. The rearrangement uses TRBV9 and TRBJ2-3, with 10 bases identical to TRBD1. The CDR3 is made up of 15 amino acids. V gave up 3 bases and J gave up 5 bases; unmatched junction bases: 6. The germline CDR1 and CDR2 sequences are SGDLS and YYNGEE. The CDR3 spells CASSARDRGGDTQYF. The CDR3 DNA reads as TGTGCCAGCAGCGCCCGGGACAGGGGTGGAGATACGCAGTATTTT.